This TCR beta chain derives from a study of cytomegalovirus exposure and HLA in healthy donors. Germline V gene data show CDR1 as GTSNPN and CDR2 as SVGIG (reference sequence). J lost 0 bases, V lost 4 bases, and 14 bases had no gene match. This CDR3 is 18 amino acids long. PCR used 60 Vbeta primers and 13 Jbeta primers. TCRdb's table, derived via immunoSEQ multiplex PCR, lists solely in-frame clones and lacks some. This table holds 40,000 to 50,000 clones, 70% to 80% found once. Concerning this clone itself: No antigen is known for it.

Overall study results and limits: In a later analysis, 17,000 or so TCR beta sequences were associated with HLA alleles at 0.05 false discovery rate. Indistinguishable V segments, including TRBV6-2 and TRBV6-3, were excluded.

The material sequenced was PBMCs. The TCR comes from a man between 25 and 39 years old in good health and CMV-seronegative. This sequence joins TRBV30 and TRBJ1-5, with 8 bases aligning to TRBD1. The CDR3 coding sequence is TGTGCCTGGACCTCCGGGGGCAGGGGGCTTTATAGCAATCAGCCCCAGCATTTT. Protein product: CAWTSGGRGLYSNQPQHF.